A single sample is the source of the 11 T cell receptor beta chains below, sequenced in a study of identical twins. MiXCR, run by TCRdb on the 5' RACE reads, gives a single entry per CDR3 protein. The sample has about 210,000 distinct CDR3 sequences, roughly 10% seen once. Material for sequencing was memory (CD45RO+) T cells sorted from blood. These receptors all stem from a young woman in good health.

In its sample, this clonotype was seen a few times. The rearrangement uses TRBV6-1 and TRBJ1-1; the match to TRBD1 covers 12 bases. V shed 7 bases and J 3 bases; nucleotides not matched to a gene: 9. Germline values: CDR1 MNHNS, CDR2 SASEGT. The CDR3 length is 16 residues. CDR3 loop: CASTSGTGGADTEAFF. DNA for the CDR3: TGTGCCAGCACCTCCGGGACAGGGGGCGCGGACACTGAAGCTTTCTTT.

This clonotype was detected ten times or more. The genes are TRBV7-8 and TRBJ1-1; D remains ambiguous. There are 12 residues in the CDR3. V was cut by 3 bases and J by 5 bases, with 7 bases left in between. Germline values: CDR1 SGHVS, CDR2 FQNEAQ. The CDR3 reads CASSLSRTEAFF. The DNA of the CDR3 is TGTGCCAGCAGCTTGTCGAGGACTGAAGCTTTCTTT.

This clonotype showed up many times. The rearrangement links TRBV18 to TRBJ2-5, with TRBD1 matching 7 bases. J was trimmed by 3 bases and V by 6 bases; bases with no gene match: 4. The V gene's germline CDR1 is KGHSH and CDR2 LQKENI. This CDR3 has 13 amino acids. CDR3 protein: CASSWTGEETQYF. CDR3 DNA: TGTGCCAGCTCGTGGACAGGAGAAGAGACCCAGTACTTC.

This clonotype was picked up a small number of times. The chain employs TRBV5-1 and TRBJ1-2; perhaps TRBD1 as D (5 bases). The CDR3 runs 14 residues. Trimming took off 4 bases at V and 4 bases at J, with 14 bases between the two ends. Germline V gene lookup returns CDR1 SGHRS and CDR2 YFSETQ. Here the CDR3 reads CASSRDGASYGYTF. The CDR3 DNA is TGCGCCAGCAGCCGGGACGGGGCTTCCTATGGCTACACCTTC.

This clonotype turned up a few times. The CDR3 here is CASSSPGGGEQFF. DNA of the CDR3: TGTGCCAGCAGCTCCCCCGGGGGTGGAGAGCAGTTCTTC. This chain connects TRBV7-3 to TRBJ2-1, with D perhaps matching TRBD2 (6 bases). Germline CDR1 and CDR2: SGHTA and FQGTGA. This CDR3 spans 13 amino acids. Trimming left V 4 bases short and J 10 bases short, with 14 bases between.

This clonotype was detected only a few times. The chain combines TRBV20-1 with TRBJ1-1; no clear D gene. Trimming removed 2 bases from V and 1 base from J, with 8 bases in between. CDR3 length equals 13 residues. CDR1 is DFQATT, CDR2 SNEGSKA, per germline (reference sequence). DNA for the CDR3: TGCAGTGCTAGAAGGACCCGGAACACTGAAGCTTTCTTT. Amino acid sequence: CSARRTRNTEAFF.

V and J are TRBV2 and TRBJ1-6; D gene unclear. Trimming took off 6 bases at V and 3 bases at J, with 12 bases between the two ends. This CDR3 contains 15 residues. CDR1 is SNHLY and CDR2 is FYNNEI in the germline V gene. CDR3 DNA: TGTGCCAGCAGGCCCAACACACTCTATAATTCACCCCTCCACTTT. Translating it yields CASRPNTLYNSPLHF.

The genes are TRBV3-1 and TRBJ1-2, with D tentatively TRBD1 (5 bases). Germline lookup yields CDR1 LGHDT and CDR2 YNNKEL (reference sequence). Trimming pared 1 base from V and 7 bases from J, leaving 19 bases between. There are 16 residues in the CDR3. The chain's CDR3 is CASSQGGGMRRGGYTF. CDR3 DNA: TGTGCCAGCAGCCAAGGGGGCGGCATGCGAAGGGGTGGCTACACCTTC.

This clonotype was recorded at least ten times. The chain joins TRBV20-1 to TRBJ2-2, with 10 bases identical to TRBD2. V trimming: 0 bases; J trimming: 3 bases; junction bases outside the gene matches: 1. The CDR3 extends over 15 amino acids. From germline, CDR1 is DFQATT and CDR2 SNEGSKA (reference sequence). The CDR3 region has the DNA TGCAGTGCTAGAGATCTAGCGGGGGACACCGGGGAGCTGTTTTTT. This gives the protein CSARDLAGDTGELFF.

This clonotype came up many times. The gene calls are TRBV18 and TRBJ1-2; D gene uncertain. With 2 bases removed from V and 4 bases from J, the gap between germline ends came to 14 bases. CDR1 and CDR2 (germline): KGHSH, LQKENI. CDR3 length equals 15 residues. For the CDR3, the DNA is TGTGCCAGCTCACCAATAAGCTCGCAGGCCTATGGCTACACCTTC. Translated: CASSPISSQAYGYTF. Full variable domain (rest looked up from reference TRBV18 and TRBJ1-2): NAGVMQNPRHLVRRRGQEARLRCSPMKGHSHVYWYRQLPEEGLKFMVYLQKENIIDESGMPKERFSAEFPKEGPSILRIQQVVRGDSAAYFCASSPISSQAYGYTFGSGTRLTVV.

The CDR3 DNA is TGTGCCAGCAGTTGGGGAAGCGGGGGGGGCGGCACTGAAGCTTTCTTT. Translated: CASSWGSGGGGTEAFF. The V gene is TRBV6-5, the J gene TRBJ1-1; maybe TRBD1 (6 bases). The CDR3 contains 16 residues. V lost 4 bases, J lost 4 bases, and 19 bases lay in between. Germline assignment: CDR1 MNHEY and CDR2 SVGAGI.